The 25 T cell receptor beta chains presented below share a single source sample, sequenced in a study of OX40 agonist ivuxolimab in advanced cancers. Sequenced by immunoSEQ multiplex PCR; TCRdb stores in-frame clones only, minus some. The data contain fewer than 55,000 clones, around 86% of them singletons. The specimen comprised CD4+ or CD8+ T cells sorted from blood, sampled in a trial of the OX40 agonist ivuxolimab. These receptors were collected from an adult with an advanced solid tumor such as melanoma, head and neck, liver or kidney cancer.

The V and J genes are TRBV20-1 and TRBJ1-2; D unresolved. With 3 bases removed from V and 7 bases from J, the gap between germline ends came to 9 bases. Looked up from germline, CDR1 is DFQATT and CDR2 is SNEGSKA (reference sequence). This CDR3 is built from 11 residues. The CDR3 protein is CSARWFRGYTF. CDR3 sequence (DNA): TGCAGTGCTAGGTGGTTCCGTGGCTACACCTTC.

This clone was recorded once. The chain employs TRBV27 and TRBJ1-1; TRBD1 might be the D (5 bases). Trimming took off 9 bases at V and 11 bases at J, with 28 bases between the two ends. Per the germline V gene, CDR1 is MNHEY and CDR2 is SMNVEV (reference sequence). The CDR3 has 15 amino acids. This CDR3 reads CASFDYRDALGRAFF. CDR3 coding DNA: TGTGCCAGTTTTGACTACCGGGACGCCTTAGGTAGGGCTTTCTTT.

The CDR3 DNA reads TGTGCCAGCAAAGGACAGGGTGGACAGCCCCAGCATTTT. Protein sequence: CASKGQGGQPQHF. This chain joins TRBV6-5 and TRBJ1-5, with TRBD1 matching 8 bases. The CDR3 has 13 amino acids. CDR1 and CDR2 from the germline V gene are MNHEY and SVGAGI. V gave up 7 bases and J gave up 7 bases; unmatched junction bases: 6.

The chain has TRBV2 and TRBJ1-3; D not resolved. Trimming removed 11 bases from V and 4 bases from J, with 15 bases in between. Looked up from germline, CDR1 is SNHLY and CDR2 is FYNNEI. The CDR3 consists of 13 residues. The CDR3 is CAGNMNYGNTIYF. CDR3 in DNA: TGTGCCGGCAATATGAACTACGGAAACACCATATATTTT.

The chain employs TRBV5-1 and TRBJ1-1, with a possible D match to TRBD1 (5 bases). Between the trimmed V and J ends, which lost 5 bases and 2 bases, there was a span of 10 bases. Germline V lookup: CDR1 SGHRS, CDR2 YFSETQ. This CDR3 is built from 13 residues. CDR3: CASRSGGNTEAFF. The CDR3 nucleotides are TGCGCCAGCAGGTCGGGGGGAAACACTGAAGCTTTCTTT. Looking up the rest from reference TRBV5-1 and TRBJ1-1 gives the full variable domain: KAGVTQTPRYLIKTRGQQVTLSCSPISGHRSVSWYQQTPGQGLQFLFEYFSETQRNKGNFPGRFSGRQFSNSRSEMNVSTLELGDSALYLCASRSGGNTEAFFGQGTRLTVV.

The chain links TRBV2 to TRBJ2-5, with 8 bases fitting TRBD2. The V gene's germline CDR1 is SNHLY and CDR2 FYNNEI. V lost 4 bases and J lost 1; bases outside the gene matches: 5. This CDR3 is 15 amino acids long. The CDR3 DNA is TGTGCCAGCAGTGTTGCGGGGGGCCTCCAAGAGACCCAGTACTTC. It codes for CASSVAGGLQETQYF.

This chain links TRBV5-1 with TRBJ2-3, with 11 bases lining up with TRBD2. Germline V gene lookup returns CDR1 SGHRS and CDR2 YFSETQ. V dropped 0 bases and J dropped 0; count of bases not matched to a gene: 6. This CDR3 has 18 amino acids. The CDR3 here is CASSLAPLAGVSTDTQYF. CDR3 DNA: TGCGCCAGCAGCTTGGCCCCACTAGCGGGGGTAAGCACAGATACGCAGTATTTT.

The genes are TRBV5-1 and TRBJ1-1, with 7 positions matching TRBD1. The CDR3 consists of 14 residues. Germline CDR1 reads SGHRS; CDR2 reads YFSETQ. The V gene end was trimmed by 4 bases and the J gene end by 1 base; junction bases not matched to a gene: 4. CDR3 sequence (DNA): TGCGCCAGCAGCGACGGACAGGCGAACACTGAAGCTTTCTTT. As protein: CASSDGQANTEAFF.

The V gene is TRBV9, the J gene TRBJ1-5, with 11 bases that match TRBD1. From germline, CDR1 is SGDLS and CDR2 YYNGEE. The CDR3 is made up of 16 amino acids. V shed 3 bases and J 5 bases; nucleotides not matched to a gene: 7. The CDR3 protein is CASSAGQGARDQPQHF. CDR3 bases: TGTGCCAGCAGCGCCGGACAGGGGGCAAGAGATCAGCCCCAGCATTTT.

The genes are TRBV7-9 and TRBJ2-6; D tentatively reads TRBD1 or TRBD2 (6 bases each). Trimming removed 6 bases from V and 0 bases from J, with 18 bases in between. Germline V CDR1 and CDR2: SEHNR, FQNEAQ (reference sequence). The CDR3 consists of 18 residues. The CDR3 sequence is CASRGGGRSISGANVLTF. The CDR3 DNA reads as TGTGCCAGCAGAGGAGGGGGGCGGTCAATCTCTGGGGCCAACGTCCTGACTTTC.

CDR3 loop: CASSLGPFPTGELFF. CDR3 DNA sequence: TGTGCCAGCAGCTTAGGCCCTTTTCCCACCGGGGAGCTGTTTTTT. The chain couples TRBV7-2 to TRBJ2-2; D gene ambiguous. This CDR3 has 15 amino acids. The germline CDR1 and CDR2 sequences are SGHTA and FQGNSA. Trimming removed 1 base from V and 4 bases from J, with 10 bases in between.

The gene calls are TRBV28 and TRBJ2-7; TRBD1 aligns across 8 bases. The junction had 8 bases not matched to a gene; V was cut back by 6 bases and J by 7 bases. The germline V gene encodes CDR1 MDHEN and CDR2 SYDVKM. This CDR3 is 13 amino acids long. CDR3: CASRQDRVREQYF. CDR3 nucleotide sequence: TGTGCCAGCAGACAGGACAGGGTCCGAGAGCAGTACTTC. The full variable domain, in which reference TRBV28 and TRBJ2-7 provide the parts outside the CDR3, is DVKVTQSSRYLVKRTGEKVFLECVQDMDHENMFWYRQDPGLGLRLIYFSYDVKMKEKGDIPEGYSVSREKKERFSLILESASTNQTSMYLCASRQDRVREQYFGPGTRLTVT.

This clone was seen once. V and J are TRBV2 and TRBJ1-2, with D unclear. CDR3 length: 15 amino acids. The germline gives CDR1 SNHLY, CDR2 FYNNEI. V gave up 2 bases and J gave up 1 base, with 11 bases separating them. The CDR3 region is CASSERRRVNYGYTF. CDR3 nucleotides: TGTGCCAGCAGTGAAAGAAGGAGGGTTAACTATGGCTACACCTTC. Full variable domain (outside the CDR3, taken from reference TRBV2 and TRBJ1-2): EPEVTQTPSHQVTQMGQEVILRCVPISNHLYFYWYRQILGQKVEFLVSFYNNEISEKSEIFDDQFSVERPDGSNFTLKIRSTKLEDSAMYFCASSERRRVNYGYTFGSGTRLTVV.

This chain uses TRBV7-9 with TRBJ2-3, with 10 bases fitting TRBD1. Germline trimming cut 5 bases from V and 2 bases from J; bases unmatched to any gene: 10. This CDR3 is 17 amino acids long. CDR1 and CDR2 (germline): SEHNR, FQNEAQ (reference sequence). The CDR3, as DNA: TGTGCCAGCAGCCCGCGGGGGACAGGGGCTTACACAGATACGCAGTATTTT. Translation: CASSPRGTGAYTDTQYF.

This clone was counted a single time. The rearrangement uses TRBV19 and TRBJ1-4; a weak D match, TRBD1 (6 bases). Germline values: CDR1 LNHDA, CDR2 SQIVND (reference sequence). Trimming left V 9 bases short and J 5 bases short, with 13 bases between. The length of the CDR3 is 13 residues. CDR3 region: CASSGQINEKLFF. For the CDR3, the DNA is TGTGCCAGCTCTGGACAGATAAATGAAAAACTGTTTTTT.

This chain connects TRBV2 to TRBJ2-4, with 9 bases lining up with TRBD1. The CDR3 is 15 residues long. V trimming: 1 base; J trimming: 6 bases; junction bases outside the gene matches: 4. Germline-derived CDR1 and CDR2 are SNHLY and FYNNEI. The CDR3 loop reads CASSEGGTGRNIQYF. In DNA, the CDR3 is TGTGCCAGCAGTGAAGGGGGGACAGGGCGAAACATTCAGTACTTC.

This rearrangement joins TRBV18 to TRBJ2-7; 11 nucleotides align to TRBD1. Per germline, CDR1 KGHSH and CDR2 LQKENI. V was clipped by 3 bases and J by 9 bases; unmatched bases: 7. The length of the CDR3 is 14 residues. CDR3 protein: CASSPGQGVGVQYF. The DNA for the CDR3 is TGTGCCAGCTCACCGGGACAGGGGGTCGGTGTGCAGTACTTC.

The genes are TRBV4-3 and TRBJ2-5; D possibly uses TRBD1 or TRBD2 (6 bases each). Trimming removed 1 base at V and 5 bases at J, with 17 bases between. Germline CDR1 LGHNA, CDR2 YSLEER. The CDR3 runs 16 residues. CDR3 region: CASSQGGAPRRETQYF. CDR3 nucleotide sequence: TGCGCCAGCAGCCAAGGGGGGGCGCCAAGGAGGGAGACCCAGTACTTC.

This clone qualifies as medium-sized. This chain links TRBV6-5 with TRBJ1-3; D unresolved. Germline-derived CDR1 and CDR2 are MNHEY and SVGAGI. The CDR3 loop spans 11 amino acids. Trimming cost V 3 bases and J 3 bases, with 0 bases left between them. The CDR3 spells CASSYGNTIYF. The CDR3 DNA reads TGTGCCAGCAGTTATGGAAACACCATATATTTT.

The rearrangement joins TRBV11-2 to TRBJ1-3; D call uncertain. The CDR3 covers 12 residues. CDR1 and CDR2 (germline): SGHAT, FQNNGV. V lost 1 base, J lost 4 bases, and 2 bases lay in between. The CDR3 sequence: CASSLVGNTIYF. CDR3 bases: TGTGCCAGCAGCTTAGTAGGAAACACCATATATTTT. The entire variable domain, with the rest obtained from reference TRBV11-2 and TRBJ1-3, is as follows: EAGVAQSPRYKIIEKRQSVAFWCNPISGHATLYWYQQILGQGPKLLIQFQNNGVVDDSQLPKDRFSAERLKGVDSTLKIQPAKLEDSAVYLCASSLVGNTIYFGEGSWLTVV.

The rearrangement joins TRBV7-9 to TRBJ1-5; TRBD1 might be the D (6 bases). This CDR3 is 13 amino acids long. CDR1 is SEHNR, CDR2 FQNEAQ, per germline (reference sequence). V shed 1 base and J shed 6 bases, with 7 bases lying between them. CDR3 loop: CASSLGGAQPQHF. Here the CDR3 DNA reads TGTGCCAGCAGCTTAGGGGGGGCTCAGCCCCAGCATTTT. Full variable domain (rest looked up from reference TRBV7-9 and TRBJ1-5): DTGVSQNPRHKITKRGQNVTFRCDPISEHNRLYWYRQTLGQGPEFLTYFQNEAQLEKSRLLSDRFSAERPKGSFSTLEIQRTEQGDSAMYLCASSLGGAQPQHFGDGTRLSIL.

J is TRBJ1-3 and V is TRBV18; D is undetermined. V was clipped by 2 bases and J by 2 bases, with 7 bases between them. Germline assignment: CDR1 KGHSH and CDR2 LQKENI. The CDR3 is 14 residues long. CDR3 in amino acids: CASSPGLTGNTIYF. The CDR3 bases are TGTGCCAGCTCACCAGGGCTCACTGGAAACACCATATATTTT.

The chain couples TRBV21-1 to TRBJ1-5; the D segment call TRBD1 is taken from the table without a DNA check. TRBV21-1 is a pseudogene segment. CDR3 length equals 18 residues. CDR3 sequence (DNA): TGTGCCAGCAGCAAAGAGGGACAGGGGAGAAGTGGCAATCAGCCCCAGCATTTT. As protein: CASSKEGQGRSGNQPQHF.

This chain joins TRBV18 and TRBJ2-1; 10 bases are shared with TRBD2. The CDR3 covers 15 residues. Looked up from germline, CDR1 is KGHSH and CDR2 is LQKENI. V lost 6 bases, J lost 5 bases, and 7 bases stayed unmatched. As DNA, the CDR3 is TGTGCCAGCTCCCGGATTAGCGGGAGGAACAATGAGCAGTTCTTC. Encoded protein: CASSRISGRNNEQFF.

This chain joins TRBV5-1 and TRBJ1-1; TRBD1 matches 7 bases. Germline CDR1 SGHRS, CDR2 YFSETQ. CDR3 length equals 14 residues. V dropped 2 bases and J dropped 4; count of bases not matched to a gene: 5. The CDR3 coding sequence is TGCGCCAGCAGCTTCGACAGGGTGGCCACTGAAGCTTTCTTT. Translation: CASSFDRVATEAFF.